Listed below are T cell receptor beta chains from one sample, sequenced in a study of shared clonotypes between healthy human individuals. Sequencing was performed with immunoSEQ multiplex PCR; in TCRdb, only in-frame clones are kept and a portion is missing. The table includes a few hundred thousand clones, around 86% detected once. Material: memory CD8+ T cells sorted from blood. Receptors were obtained from a man younger than 35 in good health. CDR3s include the opening cysteine and the closing phenylalanine or tryptophan. The D gene is left open where the match is weak. Not all rows give a size; the values are once, few, many and, for expanded clones, a class.

>TRBJ1-1|few|NA|TRBV5-6
CASSYPNTEAFF
TGTGCCAGCAGCTATCCGAACACTGAAGCTTTCTTT
>TRBJ1-2|many|NA|TRBV5-1
CASSWTEPHYGYTF
TGCGCCAGCAGCTGGACAGAACCCCACTATGGCTACACCTTC
>TRBJ2-2|NA|NA|TRBV28
CATLRAGELFF
TGTGCCACCCTCCGTGCCGGGGAGCTGTTTTTT
>TRBJ1-1|NA|NA|TRBV9
CASSPPPGDTEAFF
TGTGCCAGCAGCCCCCCTCCGGGGGACACTGAAGCTTTCTTT
>TRBJ2-1|NA|TRBD2|TRBV4-3
CASSLLAGVVNEQFF
TGCGCCAGCAGCCTACTAGCGGGAGTAGTCAATGAGCAGTTCTTC
>TRBJ2-3|NA|NA|TRBV11-2
CASSWAGTTDTQYF
TGTGCCAGCAGCTGGGCGGGAACAACAGATACGCAGTATTTT
>TRBJ2-7|NA|NA|TRBV2
CASSEYRESHEQYF
TGTGCCAGCAGTGAATACAGGGAGTCACACGAGCAGTACTTC
>TRBJ1-5|NA|TRBD1|TRBV6-5
CASSSFRGRGHQPQHF
TGTGCCAGCAGTTCCTTTCGTGGCAGGGGGCACCAGCCCCAGCATTTT
>TRBJ1-1|once|NA|TRBV6-5
CASSYSEGTTEAFF
TGTGCCAGCAGTTACTCAGAAGGAACCACTGAAGCTTTCTTT
>TRBJ2-7|NA|TRBD2|TRBV6-1
CASSEAYSGGSYEQYF
TGTGCCAGCAGTGAAGCGTATAGCGGGGGATCCTACGAGCAGTACTTC
>TRBJ2-7|NA|NA|TRBV27
CASSFGYEQYF
TGTGCCAGCAGTTTTGGCTACGAGCAGTACTTC
>TRBJ2-1|NA|TRBD2|TRBV4-2
CASSPSGGANEQFF
TGTGCCAGCAGCCCTAGCGGGGGGGCAAATGAGCAGTTCTTC
>TRBJ2-7|once|NA|TRBV6-1
CASSADVAYEQYF
TGTGCCAGCAGTGCGGACGTGGCCTACGAGCAGTACTTC
>TRBJ2-7|NA|NA|TRBV6-1
CASGYRATYEQYF
TGTGCCAGCGGATACAGGGCAACCTACGAGCAGTACTTC
>TRBJ2-7|NA|NA|TRBV13
CASSILERAYEQYF
TGTGCCAGCAGCATACTAGAGCGGGCCTACGAGCAGTACTTC
>TRBJ2-7|NA|TRBD2|TRBV29-1
CSASGLAGGEQYF
TGCAGCGCCAGCGGACTAGCGGGAGGCGAGCAGTACTTC
>TRBJ2-7|NA|NA|TRBV15
CATSREESPGYEQYF
TGTGCCACCAGCAGAGAAGAGTCCCCGGGCTACGAGCAGTACTTC
>TRBJ1-4|NA|NA|TRBV28
CASSPRLVGEKLFF
TGTGCCAGCAGTCCCCGACTTGTAGGGGAAAAACTGTTTTTT
>TRBJ2-1|NA|NA|TRBV27
CASSLLSPVGHNEQFF
TGTGCCAGCAGTTTATTATCACCGGTGGGCCACAATGAGCAGTTCTTC
>TRBJ2-7|NA|TRBD2|TRBV30
CAWTRGLAGVPPYEQYF
TGTGCCTGGACCCGCGGACTAGCGGGAGTCCCCCCCTACGAGCAGTACTTC
>TRBJ2-1|NA|TRBD1|TRBV27
CASSDGTVSYNEQFF
TGTGCCAGCAGTGACGGGACAGTCTCCTACAATGAGCAGTTCTTC
>TRBJ2-6|NA|TRBD2|TRBV5-4
CASTAVGLAGGYPGANVLTF
TGTGCCAGCACCGCGGTAGGACTAGCGGGAGGGTACCCTGGGGCCAACGTCCTGACTTTC
>TRBJ1-2|NA|TRBD1|TRBV7-9
CASSLPGQGNGYTF
TGTGCCAGCAGCTTACCGGGACAGGGGAATGGCTACACCTTC
>TRBJ1-2|NA|NA|TRBV9
CASSAQMRGYTF
TGTGCCAGCAGCGCCCAGATGCGGGGCTACACCTTC
>TRBJ2-7|NA|NA|TRBV5-6
CASTHGGGPGYEQYF
TGTGCCAGCACCCATGGGGGAGGACCCGGCTACGAGCAGTACTTC
>TRBJ2-1|once|NA|TRBV19
CASSIFGADEQFF
TGTGCCAGTAGTATATTTGGAGCGGATGAGCAGTTCTTC
>TRBJ2-2|NA|NA|TRBV4-1
CASRGGTANTGELFF
TGCGCCAGCAGGGGGGGGACAGCGAACACCGGGGAGCTGTTTTTT
>TRBJ1-2|NA|TRBD1|TRBV7-9
CASSLGTGENGYTF
TGTGCCAGCAGCCTCGGGACAGGGGAGAATGGCTACACCTTC
>TRBJ2-3|NA|NA|TRBV7-9
CASSFPIEDTQYF
TGTGCCAGCAGCTTCCCTATTGAAGATACGCAGTATTTT